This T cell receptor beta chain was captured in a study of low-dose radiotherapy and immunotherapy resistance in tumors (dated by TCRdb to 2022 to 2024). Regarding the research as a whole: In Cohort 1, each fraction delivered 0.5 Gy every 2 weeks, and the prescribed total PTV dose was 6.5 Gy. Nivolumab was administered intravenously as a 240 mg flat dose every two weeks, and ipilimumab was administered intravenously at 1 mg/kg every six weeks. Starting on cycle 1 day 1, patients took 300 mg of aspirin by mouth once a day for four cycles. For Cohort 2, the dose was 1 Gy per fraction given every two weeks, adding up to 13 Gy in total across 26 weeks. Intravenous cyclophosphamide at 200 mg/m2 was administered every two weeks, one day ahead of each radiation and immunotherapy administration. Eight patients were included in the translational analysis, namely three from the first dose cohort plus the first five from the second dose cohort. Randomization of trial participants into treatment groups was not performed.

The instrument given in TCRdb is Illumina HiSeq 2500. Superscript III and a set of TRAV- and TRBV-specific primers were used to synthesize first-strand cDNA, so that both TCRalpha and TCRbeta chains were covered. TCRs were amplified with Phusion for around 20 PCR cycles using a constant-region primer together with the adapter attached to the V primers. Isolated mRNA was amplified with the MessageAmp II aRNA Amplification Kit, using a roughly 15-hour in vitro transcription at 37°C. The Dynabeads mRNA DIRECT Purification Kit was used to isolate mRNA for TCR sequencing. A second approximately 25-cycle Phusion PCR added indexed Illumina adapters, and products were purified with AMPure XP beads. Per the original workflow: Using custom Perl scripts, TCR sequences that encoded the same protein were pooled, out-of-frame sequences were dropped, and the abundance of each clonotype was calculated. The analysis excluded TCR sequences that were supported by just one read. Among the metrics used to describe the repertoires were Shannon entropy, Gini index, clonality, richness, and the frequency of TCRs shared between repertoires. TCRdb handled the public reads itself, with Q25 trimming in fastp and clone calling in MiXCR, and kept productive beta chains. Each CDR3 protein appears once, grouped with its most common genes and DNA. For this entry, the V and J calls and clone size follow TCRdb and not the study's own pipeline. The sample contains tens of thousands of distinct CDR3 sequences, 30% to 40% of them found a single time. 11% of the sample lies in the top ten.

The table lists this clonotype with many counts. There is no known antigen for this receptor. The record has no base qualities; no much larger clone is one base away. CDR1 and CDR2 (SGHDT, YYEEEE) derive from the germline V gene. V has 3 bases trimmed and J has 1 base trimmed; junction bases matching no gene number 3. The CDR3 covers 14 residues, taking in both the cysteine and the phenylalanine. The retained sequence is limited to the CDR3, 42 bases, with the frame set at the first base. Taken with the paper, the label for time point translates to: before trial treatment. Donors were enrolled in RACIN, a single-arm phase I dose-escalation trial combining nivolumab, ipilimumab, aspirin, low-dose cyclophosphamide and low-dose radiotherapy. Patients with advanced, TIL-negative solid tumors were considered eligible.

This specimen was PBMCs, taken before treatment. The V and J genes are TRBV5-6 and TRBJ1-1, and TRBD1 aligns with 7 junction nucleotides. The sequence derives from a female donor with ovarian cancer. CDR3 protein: CASSYRTGNTEAFF. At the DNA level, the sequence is TGTGCCAGCAGCTACCGGACAGGGAACACTGAAGCTTTCTTT. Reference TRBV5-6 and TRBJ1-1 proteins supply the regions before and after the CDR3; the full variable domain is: DAGVTQSPTHLIKTRGQQVTLRCSPKSGHDTVSWYQQALGQGPQFIFQYYEEEERQRGNFPDRFSGHQFPNYSSELNVNALLLGDSALYLCASSYRTGNTEAFFGQGTRLTVV.